A single sample is the source of the 7 T cell receptor beta chains below, sequenced in a study of technical replicates of blood from several donors. Produced via immunoSEQ multiplex PCR; TCRdb's table is partial and in-frame only. The sample comprises almost 55,000 clones, about 93% of which are singletons, and about 0.2% rests with the top ten. The sample comprised T cells isolated from PBMCs. Every receptor here comes from a human donor in good health.

V and J are TRBV15 and TRBJ2-2; D is possibly TRBD1 (6 bases). V shed 5 bases and J shed 6 bases, with 13 bases lying between them. The CDR3 runs 14 residues. Germline values: CDR1 LNHNV, CDR2 YYDKDF (reference sequence). CDR3 amino acids: CATSVQGRAGELFF. The DNA for the CDR3 is TGTGCCACCAGCGTGCAGGGGAGAGCCGGGGAGCTGTTTTTT.

The CDR3 sequence: CASKQAMNTGELFF. DNA of the CDR3: TGCGCCAGCAAACAGGCGATGAACACCGGGGAGCTGTTTTTT. This chain connects TRBV5-1 to TRBJ2-2, with a possible D match to TRBD1 (5 bases). Germline CDR1 is SGHRS and CDR2 is YFSETQ. This CDR3 comprises 14 residues. Trimming took off 6 bases at V and 1 base at J, with 10 bases between the two ends. Full variable domain (rest looked up from reference TRBV5-1 and TRBJ2-2): KAGVTQTPRYLIKTRGQQVTLSCSPISGHRSVSWYQQTPGQGLQFLFEYFSETQRNKGNFPGRFSGRQFSNSRSEMNVSTLELGDSALYLCASKQAMNTGELFFGEGSRLTVL.

The chain is built from TRBV28 and TRBJ1-1; 10 bases line up with TRBD1. CDR3 length: 18 residues. Germline loops: CDR1 MDHEN, CDR2 SYDVKM. V gave up 3 bases and J gave up 3 bases; unmatched junction bases: 13. The CDR3 region is CASSLPSRRTGGYTEAFF. CDR3 nucleotide sequence: TGTGCCAGCAGTTTGCCATCCCGACGGACAGGGGGATACACTGAAGCTTTCTTT.

V usage is TRBV5-1 and J usage is TRBJ1-4; D is undetermined. Germline lookup yields CDR1 SGHRS and CDR2 YFSETQ. The CDR3 loop spans 13 amino acids. Trimming cost V 5 bases and J 7 bases, with 12 bases left between them. CDR3 nucleotides: TGCGCCAGCAGGACCACCCCAGGTGAAAAACTGTTTTTT. This gives the protein CASRTTPGEKLFF.

The chain couples TRBV6-5 to TRBJ1-1, with no clear D. Germline V gene sequence: CDR1 MNHEY, CDR2 SVGAGI. This CDR3 is 12 amino acids long. The ends were cut back, 0 bases at V and 4 bases at J, with 3 bases in the middle. This CDR3 reads CASSYSSTEAFF. CDR3 nucleotides: TGTGCCAGCAGTTACTCGAGCACTGAAGCTTTCTTT.

This chain links TRBV16 with TRBJ1-1, with unresolved D. The V gene's germline CDR1 is KGHSY and CDR2 FQNENV. Trimming removed 1 base at V and 5 bases at J, with 17 bases between. The CDR3 loop spans 16 amino acids. In nucleotides, the CDR3 is TGTGCCAGCAGCCAATTCTTCGAATTTGACGGGACTGAAGCTTTCTTT. Residues: CASSQFFEFDGTEAFF.

The genes are TRBV11-2 and TRBJ2-1; the match to TRBD2 covers 10 bases. The CDR3 is 16 amino acids. The V and J ends lost 6 bases and 10 bases, in that order; junction bases with no gene match: 15. Germline V lookup: CDR1 SGHAT, CDR2 FQNNGV. The CDR3 is CASRRPGLAQQWEQFF. CDR3 bases: TGTGCCAGCAGGCGGCCGGGACTAGCGCAACAATGGGAGCAGTTCTTC.